This T cell receptor (beta chain) was observed in a study of CD8 T cells in Susac syndrome. The CDR3 loop spans 15 amino acids. Germline assignment: CDR1 SGHDT and CDR2 YYEEEE. The V and J ends lost 4 bases and 8 bases respectively, with 18 bases between them. Reverse transcription of roughly 0.5 to 1 ug RNA used random hexamers. TCR beta CDR3 was amplified by immunoSEQ multiplex PCR. This amplification extended across 54 Vbeta and 13 Jbeta segments. TCRdb independently ran MiXCR on the immunoSEQ multiplex PCR reads; one entry per CDR3 protein. The sample lists approximately 130,000 distinct CDR3 sequences, under 95% occurring once. The multiple sclerosis controls were treatment-naive patients with relapsing-remitting disease that was stable or active.

The receptor was derived from a human donor with multiple sclerosis. This sequence joins TRBV5-6 and TRBJ1-4; D is unresolved. Sequenced: CD8+ T cells from PBMCs. The CDR3 loop reads CASSQSGSVWEKLFF. CDR3 bases: TGTGCCAGCAGCCAGTCGGGATCGGTTTGGGAAAAACTGTTTTTT.